One sample yielded the 32 T cell receptor beta chains listed below, sequenced in a study of CD8 T cells in ankylosing spondylitis. One entry per CDR3 protein, called by TCRdb with MiXCR from the 5' RACE reads. Here the sample spans approximately 92,000 distinct CDR3 sequences, about 9% being singletons. Sequencing was done on a sample of blood, either unsorted or a sorted T cell fraction (not recorded which). The receptors here all came from a male donor with ankylosing spondylitis or in good health (not recorded which).

This clonotype has a count of ten or more. The rearrangement joins TRBV5-1 to TRBJ2-1; a possible D gene is TRBD2 (5 bases). The V and J ends lost 2 bases and 0 bases respectively, with 12 bases between them. CDR1 is SGHRS, CDR2 YFSETQ, per germline. The CDR3 spans 16 residues. CDR3 bases: TGCGCCAGCAGCTTCACGCCGGGGAACTCCTACAATGAGCAGTTCTTC. This gives the protein CASSFTPGNSYNEQFF.

Remarks on this clonotype: A clone one base away is much larger, so this may be a read error. The chain uses TRBV20-1 and TRBJ2-7; D tentatively fits TRBD1 or TRBD2 (6 bases each). The CDR3 has 16 residues. Per the germline V gene, CDR1 is DFQATT and CDR2 is SNEGSKA (reference sequence). The CDR3 protein is CCARGYSTGAVYEQYF. In nucleotides, the CDR3 is TGCTGTGCTAGAGGATATTCAACGGGGGCAGTTTACGAGCAGTACTTC.

This clonotype has ten or more counts. At one end, the junction sequence differs from germline, possibly due to a read error. This sequence joins TRBV7-7 and TRBJ2-2; 11 nucleotides align to TRBD2. The CDR3 contains 16 residues. Looked up from germline, CDR1 is SSHAT and CDR2 is FNYEAQ (reference sequence). The CDR3 bases are TGTGCTAGCAGCTTAGCGGGGGGGCCTTCCTCCGGGGAGCTGTTTTTT. It yields the protein CASSLAGGPSSGELFF. The full variable domain, its missing parts supplied by reference TRBV7-7 and TRBJ2-2, is GAGVSQSPRYKVTKRGQDVTLRCDPISSHATLYWYQQALGQGPEFLTYFNYEAQPDKSGLPSDRFSAERPEGSISTLTIQRTEQRDSAMYRCASSLAGGPSSGELFFGEGSRLTVL.

In this sample, this clonotype turned up a few times. The chain joins TRBV2 to TRBJ2-7, with TRBD1 as a possible D gene (6 bases). In germline, CDR1 is SNHLY, CDR2 FYNNEI. This CDR3 has 17 residues. The ends were cut back, 5 bases at V and 2 bases at J, with 22 bases in the middle. This CDR3 reads CASSYIVGQGKAYEQYF. CDR3 in DNA: TGTGCCAGCAGTTATATCGTCGGGCAGGGGAAGGCCTACGAGCAGTACTTC. Supplemented by reference TRBV2 and TRBJ2-7, the full variable domain reads EPEVTQTPSHQVTQMGQEVILRCVPISNHLYFYWYRQILGQKVEFLVSFYNNEISEKSEIFDDQFSVERPDGSNFTLKIRSTKLEDSAMYFCASSYIVGQGKAYEQYFGPGTRLTVT.

This clonotype was detected many times. V usage is TRBV24-1 and J usage is TRBJ1-5, with a possible D match to TRBD1 (6 bases). The CDR3 spans 14 residues. Per the germline V gene, CDR1 is KGHDR and CDR2 is SFDVKD. Deletions cut 7 bases from V and 5 bases from J, with 14 bases between. The CDR3 reads CATSGSRGDQPQHF. In DNA, the CDR3 is TGTGCCACCAGCGGGTCCAGGGGCGATCAGCCCCAGCATTTT.

Ten or more counts support this clonotype. V and J are TRBV12-3 or TRBV12-4 and TRBJ1-1; D gene ambiguous. The CDR3 covers 11 residues. Trimming stripped 5 bases from V and 9 bases from J, with 10 bases between. The CDR3 is CASSANFKAFF. In DNA form, the CDR3 reads TGTGCCAGCAGTGCGAATTTTAAAGCTTTCTTT.

This clonotype was seen just once. The chain recombines TRBV28 with TRBJ1-5, with 10 nucleotides matching TRBD1. The CDR3 length is 15 residues. The germline V gene has CDR1 MDHEN and CDR2 SYDVKM. The junction had 0 bases not matched to a gene; V was cut back by 3 bases and J by 1 base. In DNA form, the CDR3 reads TGTGCCAGCAGTTTGGACAGGGGGAGCAATCAGCCCCAGCATTTT. As protein: CASSLDRGSNQPQHF.

The chain carries TRBV11-2 and TRBJ2-3; TRBD2 matches 10 bases. Trimming cost V 7 bases and J 3 bases; bases outside gene matches: 10. CDR1 SGHAT and CDR2 FQNNGV come from the germline V gene. The CDR3 is made up of 16 amino acids. The CDR3 DNA is TGTGCCAGCAACTCCAGACTAGCGGGTTTAACAGATACGCAGTATTTT. Residues: CASNSRLAGLTDTQYF.

J is TRBJ2-1 and V is TRBV29-1; 10 bases are shared with TRBD1. Germline CDR1 SQVTM, CDR2 ANQGSEA. CDR3 size: 14 residues. V lost 7 bases and J lost 0; bases outside the gene matches: 3. The CDR3: CSGRQGASYNEQFF. CDR3 DNA sequence: TGCAGCGGGCGACAGGGGGCCTCCTACAATGAGCAGTTCTTC.

This clonotype appeared many times. The chain couples TRBV21-1 to TRBJ2-5; TRBD1, the table's D call, was not compared with the DNA. TRBV21-1 is labeled a pseudogene. The CDR3 runs 14 residues. CDR3 in amino acids: CASSKPPAEETQYF. The CDR3 DNA sequence: TGTGCCAGCAGCAAACCCCCAGCAGAAGAGACCCAGTACTTC.

This clonotype was observed a few times. The chain combines TRBV7-3 with TRBJ2-1; TRBD2 aligns across 7 bases. CDR3 size: 14 residues. The V gene's germline CDR1 is SGHTA and CDR2 FQGTGA. Unmatched junction bases numbered 5, after V lost 5 bases and J lost 4 bases. CDR3 sequence: CASSPRTSYNEQFF. CDR3 nucleotides: TGTGCCAGCAGCCCGCGGACTAGTTACAATGAGCAGTTCTTC.

This clonotype occurred many times. The chain is built from TRBV29-1 and TRBJ2-5; TRBD1 matches 9 bases. Germline loops: CDR1 SQVTM, CDR2 ANQGSEA. J was trimmed by 5 bases and V by 4 bases; bases with no gene match: 2. The CDR3 contains 12 residues. This chain's CDR3 is CSVGDRGETQYF. DNA of the CDR3: TGCAGCGTTGGAGACAGGGGGGAGACCCAGTACTTC.

This clonotype appeared many times. The CDR3 DNA reads TGTGCCAGCAGTGCGTCTAGCATAGGTAATGAGCAGTTCTTC. This encodes CASSASSIGNEQFF. The rearrangement uses TRBV12-3 or TRBV12-4 and TRBJ2-1; tentative D call: TRBD2 (5 bases). V dropped 5 bases and J dropped 7 bases, with 15 bases sitting between them. This CDR3 has 14 residues.

This clonotype came up a few times. As DNA, the CDR3 is TGTGCCAGCTCAGGTTGGGGGAGCTCCTACAATGAGCAGTTCTTC. Protein: CASSGWGSSYNEQFF. The rearrangement joins TRBV12-3 or TRBV12-4 to TRBJ2-1, with D perhaps being TRBD1 or TRBD2 (5 bases each). The CDR3 has 15 amino acids. Trimming cost V 8 bases and J 0 bases, with 14 bases left between them.

In its sample, this clonotype was seen once. With a much larger clone just one base away, this may be a read error. V usage is TRBV28 and J usage is TRBJ1-1, with a tentative D call TRBD1 (5 bases). The germline CDR1 and CDR2 sequences are MDHEN and SYDVKM. This CDR3 spans 15 amino acids. The CDR3 loop reads CASSEPLGGYTAAFF. Here the CDR3 DNA reads TGTGCCAGCAGTGAGCCTCTTGGGGGATACACTGCAGCTTTCTTT. Full variable domain (remainder filled in from reference TRBV28 and TRBJ1-1): DVKVTQSSRYLVKRTGEKVFLECVQDMDHENMFWYRQDPGLGLRLIYFSYDVKMKEKGDIPEGYSVSREKKERFSLILESASTNQTSMYLCASSEPLGGYTAAFFGQGTRLTVV.

This clonotype has ten or more counts. This chain joins TRBV6-1 and TRBJ1-5; a weak D match, TRBD1 (6 bases). The ends were cut back, 11 bases at V and 0 bases at J, with 8 bases in the middle. Germline-derived CDR1 and CDR2 are MNHNS and SASEGT. The CDR3 is 12 residues long. CDR3 sequence: CAEGVSNQPQHF. The CDR3 nucleotides are TGTGCCGAGGGGGTTAGCAATCAGCCCCAGCATTTT.

This clonotype was picked up many times. The chain is built from TRBV29-1 and TRBJ1-1, with no clear D. CDR3 size: 13 residues. The V and J ends lost 2 bases and 0 bases respectively, with 7 bases between them. CDR1 and CDR2 from the germline V gene are SQVTM and ANQGSEA. The CDR3 sequence: CSVEQAMNTEAFF. The CDR3 region has the DNA TGCAGCGTTGAACAGGCCATGAACACTGAAGCTTTCTTT.

This clonotype was recorded at least ten times. The chain carries TRBV7-2 and TRBJ2-3; D may be TRBD2 (5 bases). Germline V lookup: CDR1 SGHTA, CDR2 FQGNSA. The CDR3 runs to 13 residues. Between the trimmed V and J ends, which lost 7 bases and 4 bases, there was a span of 12 bases. In DNA form, the CDR3 reads TGTGCCAGCAAGGCCACGCGGGCAGATACGCAGTATTTT. Residues: CASKATRADTQYF.

This clonotype appeared many times. The chain employs TRBV29-1 and TRBJ1-2; D remains unclear. Germline V gene lookup returns CDR1 SQVTM and CDR2 ANQGSEA. This CDR3 contains 11 residues. Trimming shortened V by 3 bases and J by 7 bases, and 9 bases separated the two germline ends. The CDR3 sequence: CSVESLGGYTF. In nucleotides, the CDR3 is TGCAGCGTTGAGTCTCTTGGTGGCTACACCTTC.

This clonotype has at least ten counts. The genes are TRBV7-9 and TRBJ1-6; D remains unclear. V lost 5 bases to trimming and J lost 6 bases, with 8 bases between them. The CDR3 covers 13 residues. Germline V gene data show CDR1 as SEHNR and CDR2 as FQNEAQ (reference sequence). The CDR3 reads CASSLGLNSPLHF. The CDR3 coding sequence is TGTGCCAGCAGCCTCGGACTTAATTCACCCCTCCACTTT.

This clonotype was observed many times. J is TRBJ2-7 and V is TRBV12-3 or TRBV12-4; TRBD2 matches 8 bases. J gave up 2 bases and V 6 bases, and 9 bases lay outside the gene matches. CDR3 size: 15 residues. The CDR3 bases are TGTGCCAGCAGCGACATTAGCGGGGTTCCCTACGAGCAGTACTTC. This gives the protein CASSDISGVPYEQYF.

The sample holds many counts of this clonotype. The chain joins TRBV12-3 or TRBV12-4 to TRBJ1-6; possible D gene TRBD1, 6 bases. Trimming took 6 bases from V and 8 from J, leaving 11 bases between them. The CDR3 covers 13 residues. The CDR3 spells CASSRDTDSPLHF. The DNA of the CDR3 is TGTGCCAGCAGCCGGGACACAGATTCACCCCTCCACTTT.

This clonotype was counted ten times or more. This chain connects TRBV7-9 to TRBJ2-7; 9 bases are a match to TRBD1. V was clipped by 3 bases and J by 3 bases; unmatched bases: 6. CDR3 length: 15 amino acids. Germline CDR1 and CDR2: SEHNR and FQNEAQ (reference sequence). The CDR3 nucleotides read TGTGCCAGCAGCTTCGGGACAGGGTTATTCTACGAGCAGTACTTC. Encoded protein: CASSFGTGLFYEQYF.

This clonotype was seen ten or more times. CDR3 residues: CASSEAATFRYEQYF. The CDR3 region has the DNA TGTGCCAGCAGTGAAGCGGCGACATTTCGGTACGAGCAGTACTTC. The V call is TRBV2, the J call TRBJ2-7, with no clear D. CDR3 length: 15 residues. With 0 bases removed from V and 4 bases from J, the gap between germline ends came to 13 bases. Germline lookup yields CDR1 SNHLY and CDR2 FYNNEI.

This clonotype was seen many times. The rearrangement uses TRBV5-5 and TRBJ2-2; 9 bases match TRBD2. Germline V gives CDR1 SGHKS, CDR2 YYEKEE (reference sequence). V was clipped by 1 base and J by 5 bases; unmatched bases: 3. CDR3 length equals 15 residues. CDR3 coding DNA: TGTGCCAGCAGCTTGAGCGGGGGGTCTACCGGGGAGCTGTTTTTT. This sequence encodes CASSLSGGSTGELFF.

This clonotype has a count of ten or more. This chain links TRBV3-1 with TRBJ2-7; no definite D call. Trimming stripped 0 bases from V and 1 base from J, with 7 bases between. The CDR3 spans 14 residues. Germline lookup yields CDR1 LGHDT and CDR2 YNNKEL (reference sequence). The CDR3 protein is CASSQDGASYEQYF. The CDR3 nucleotides are TGTGCCAGCAGCCAAGATGGCGCGTCCTACGAGCAGTACTTC.

This clonotype has ten or more counts. V gene TRBV6-5 combines with J gene TRBJ2-5; TRBD1 or TRBD2 may be the D gene (5 bases each). Germline V gives CDR1 MNHEY, CDR2 SVGAGI. Trimming shortened V by 2 bases and J by 5 bases, and 9 bases separated the two germline ends. The CDR3 sequence is 13 residues long. CDR3 DNA: TGTGCCAGCAGTTACGGGGGAACCGAGACCCAGTACTTC. Translated: CASSYGGTETQYF.

The chain combines TRBV7-2 with TRBJ2-7, with TRBD2 matching over 7 bases. CDR1 and CDR2 (germline): SGHTA, FQGNSA. V shed 5 bases, J shed 2 bases, and the junction held 9 bases outside the gene matches. CDR3 length: 15 residues. The CDR3 nucleotides read TGTGCCAGCAGCCGGTCTGCGGGGGATACCTACGAGCAGTACTTC. This translates into CASSRSAGDTYEQYF.

In its sample, this clonotype was seen many times. The rearrangement links TRBV12-3 or TRBV12-4 to TRBJ2-1; possible D gene TRBD2, 7 bases. V was pared by 6 bases and J by 5 bases, with 14 bases between. CDR3 size: 14 residues. The CDR3 region is CASRPGGQHNEQFF. The CDR3 DNA reads TGTGCCAGCAGGCCGGGGGGCCAGCACAATGAGCAGTTCTTC.

Only a few counts were recorded for this clonotype. This chain joins TRBV29-1 and TRBJ2-7, with a possible D match to TRBD1 (6 bases). Germline lookup yields CDR1 SQVTM and CDR2 ANQGSEA. The ends were cut back, 2 bases at V and 3 bases at J, with 14 bases in the middle. CDR3 length equals 14 residues. CDR3: CSVERDTENYEQYF. The CDR3 DNA follows: TGCAGCGTTGAACGGGACACCGAGAACTACGAGCAGTACTTC.

V gene TRBV5-4 combines with J gene TRBJ1-1; possibly TRBD1 for D (6 bases). The V end was cut by 0 bases, the J end by 0 bases, with 15 bases between. CDR1 is SGHNT, CDR2 YYREEE, per germline (reference sequence). The CDR3 runs 17 residues. CDR3: CASSLGGARRLNTEAFF. The CDR3 DNA follows: TGTGCCAGCAGCTTGGGGGGGGCTCGCCGACTGAACACTGAAGCTTTCTTT. The complete variable domain, with remaining parts taken from reference TRBV5-4 and TRBJ1-1, reads ETGVTQSPTHLIKTRGQQVTLRCSSQSGHNTVSWYQQALGQGPQFIFQYYREEENGRGNFPPRFSGLQFPNYSSELNVNALELDDSALYLCASSLGGARRLNTEAFFGQGTRLTVV.

This clonotype was seen ten or more times. This chain links TRBV11-3 with TRBJ2-2; D call uncertain. The CDR3 is 14 residues long. V shed 0 bases and J shed 4 bases, with 6 bases lying between them. In germline, CDR1 is SGHNT, CDR2 YENEEA. The CDR3 DNA reads TGTGCCAGCAGCTTAGACAGGCGCACCGGGGAGCTGTTTTTT. Residues: CASSLDRRTGELFF. The whole variable domain, remainder taken from reference TRBV11-3 and TRBJ2-2, is EAGVVQSPRYKIIEKKQPVAFWCNPISGHNTLYWYLQNLGQGPELLIRYENEEAVDDSQLPKDRFSAERLKGVDSTLKIQPAELGDSAVYLCASSLDRRTGELFFGEGSRLTVL.